A single sample is the source of the 24 T cell receptor beta chains below, sequenced in a study of blood T cell repertoires in COVID-19. Sequencing used immunoSEQ multiplex PCR; TCRdb keeps in-frame clones, though not all of them. The sample holds roughly 120,000 clones, roughly 80% seen once. The sequenced sample was peripheral blood. The receptors here all came from a man aged 70-80 years with acute or convalescent COVID-19.

The J gene is TRBJ2-3, the V gene TRBV7-8, with D unresolved. This CDR3 is 12 amino acids long. Trimming took off 5 bases at V and 7 bases at J, with 10 bases between the two ends. Germline V gives CDR1 SGHVS, CDR2 FQNEAQ. CDR3 protein: CASSVEKNTQYF. The CDR3 DNA follows: TGTGCCAGCAGCGTCGAGAAGAATACGCAGTATTTT. The whole variable domain, filled in from reference TRBV7-8 and TRBJ2-3, reads GAGVSQSPRYKVAKRGQDVALRCDPISGHVSLFWYQQALGQGPEFLTYFQNEAQLDKSGLPSDRFFAERPEGSVSTLKIQRTQQEDSAVYLCASSVEKNTQYFGPGTRLTVL.

This rearrangement joins TRBV15 to TRBJ1-2, with 9 positions matching TRBD1. V shed 6 bases and J 4 bases; nucleotides not matched to a gene: 6. The CDR3 is 14 residues long. Germline CDR1 is LNHNV and CDR2 is YYDKDF (reference sequence). The CDR3 sequence: CATRPGTGLYGYTF. CDR3 bases: TGTGCCACCAGACCCGGGACAGGGCTCTATGGCTACACCTTC.

J is TRBJ2-5 and V is TRBV18; D is perhaps TRBD2 (7 bases). CDR1 and CDR2 (germline): KGHSH, LQKENI. Between the trimmed V and J ends, which lost 0 bases and 6 bases, there was a span of 17 bases. The CDR3 extends over 16 amino acids. Written as DNA, the CDR3 is TGTGCCAGCTCACCACCGGGTTCCGGGGGGCGTCAGACCCAGTACTTC. Residues: CASSPPGSGGRQTQYF.

The chain links TRBV19 to TRBJ2-7, with a possible D match to TRBD2 (6 bases). V lost 6 bases, J lost 5 bases, and 14 bases lay in between. Germline CDR1 is LNHDA and CDR2 is SQIVND (reference sequence). CDR3 size: 13 residues. Here the CDR3 DNA reads TGTGCCAGTAGAACGAGCGGGTCCAACGAGCAGTACTTC. Encoded protein: CASRTSGSNEQYF.

The chain has TRBV9 and TRBJ1-2; D might be TRBD1 (5 bases). Germline CDR1 SGDLS, CDR2 YYNGEE. V gave up 3 bases and J gave up 1 base, with 7 bases separating them. The CDR3 contains 13 residues. The CDR3 nucleotides are TGTGCCAGCAGCGCACAGGTTAACTATGGCTACACCTTC. Amino acids: CASSAQVNYGYTF.

Only a few counts were recorded for this clone. The chain is built from TRBV5-1 and TRBJ1-4; TRBD1 might be the D (5 bases). Between the trimmed V and J ends, which lost 6 bases and 5 bases, there was a span of 14 bases. The germline V gene has CDR1 SGHRS and CDR2 YFSETQ. CDR3 length: 14 residues. As DNA, the CDR3 is TGCGCCAGCACTTCAGGGATGCAGAATGAAAAACTGTTTTTT. It translates to CASTSGMQNEKLFF.

The J gene is TRBJ1-5, the V gene TRBV15; possibly TRBD1 for D (6 bases). The CDR3 runs 15 residues. CDR1 is LNHNV, CDR2 YYDKDF, per germline (reference sequence). The V end was cut by 0 bases, the J end by 6 bases, with 12 bases between. The CDR3, as DNA: TGTGCCACCAGCAGAGAGGCAGGGGCCGGTCAGCCCCAGCATTTT. Amino acids: CATSREAGAGQPQHF.

This clone was observed once. J is TRBJ2-7 and V is TRBV6-5, with 9 bases lining up with TRBD2. The CDR3 is 15 amino acids. Germline-derived CDR1 and CDR2 are MNHEY and SVGAGI. J gave up 3 bases and V 0 bases, and 3 bases lay outside the gene matches. The CDR3 DNA is TGTGCCAGCAGTTACTCTCTAGCGGGGCGCTACGAGCAGTACTTC. This encodes CASSYSLAGRYEQYF.

The V and J genes are TRBV11-2 and TRBJ2-3, with D tentatively TRBD2 (6 bases). V lost 1 base, J lost 4 bases, and 9 bases lay in between. The CDR3 totals 14 residues. Germline V CDR1 and CDR2: SGHAT, FQNNGV. Here the CDR3 reads CASSLAGDPDTQYF. CDR3 sequence (DNA): TGTGCCAGCAGCTTAGCGGGAGATCCAGATACGCAGTATTTT.

This rearrangement joins TRBV18 to TRBJ2-1; D is perhaps TRBD1 (6 bases). The germline V gene has CDR1 KGHSH and CDR2 LQKENI. The CDR3 sequence is 17 residues long. Trimming stripped 0 bases from V and 0 bases from J, with 12 bases between. This chain's CDR3 is CASSPPGAGLSYNEQFF. CDR3 nucleotide sequence: TGTGCCAGCTCACCACCGGGGGCAGGCCTCTCCTACAATGAGCAGTTCTTC. Together with reference TRBV18 and TRBJ2-1, the CDR3 gives the full variable domain: NAGVMQNPRHLVRRRGQEARLRCSPMKGHSHVYWYRQLPEEGLKFMVYLQKENIIDESGMPKERFSAEFPKEGPSILRIQQVVRGDSAAYFCASSPPGAGLSYNEQFFGPGTRLTVL.

Comment on this clone: This sample also contains other DNA sequences that code for the same CDR3. The chain employs TRBV7-3 and TRBJ2-1, with 8 nucleotides matching TRBD2. CDR1 and CDR2 from the germline V gene are SGHTA and FQGTGA. V lost 5 bases and J lost 4; bases outside the gene matches: 7. The CDR3 is 15 amino acids. CDR3 amino acids: CASSLTSGAYNEQFF. The DNA of the CDR3 is TGTGCCAGCAGCCTCACTAGCGGAGCATACAATGAGCAGTTCTTC.

The chain employs TRBV6-5 and TRBJ1-4; D not resolved. Deletions cut 3 bases from V and 0 bases from J, with 8 bases between. The length of the CDR3 is 15 residues. Per germline, CDR1 MNHEY and CDR2 SVGAGI. CDR3 in amino acids: CASSYVRATNEKLFF. CDR3 coding DNA: TGTGCCAGCAGTTATGTGAGGGCAACTAATGAAAAACTGTTTTTT.

V usage is TRBV7-6 and J usage is TRBJ2-2, with 8 bases identical to TRBD2. CDR3 length equals 14 residues. The V and J ends lost 4 bases and 7 bases, in that order; junction bases with no gene match: 5. Germline CDR1 reads SGHVS; CDR2 reads FNYEAQ. In DNA, the CDR3 is TGTGCCAGCAGCTCCGGGGGGGCAGGCGGGGAGCTGTTTTTT. It is translated as CASSSGGAGGELFF.

In regard to this clone: An end of the junction differs from the germline gene, which may be a read error. The chain has TRBV7-7 and TRBJ2-5; TRBD2 aligns across 10 bases. This CDR3 contains 15 residues. CDR1 is SSHAT, CDR2 FNYEAQ, per germline (reference sequence). The CDR3, as DNA: TGTGCCAGCAGCTCAGGACTAGCGGTACAAGAGATCCAGTACTTC. Its protein is CASSSGLAVQEIQYF.

This chain joins TRBV3-1 (or the pseudogene TRBV3-2) and TRBJ1-5; 9 bases line up with TRBD1. This CDR3 is 15 amino acids long. Germline CDR1 is LGHDT and CDR2 is YNNKEL (reference sequence). The ends lost 4 bases at V and 1 base at J; junction bases unmatched: 2. DNA of the CDR3: TGTGCCAGCAGCCGCGGACAGGGGAGCAATCAGCCCCAGCATTTT. Protein product: CASSRGQGSNQPQHF.

The chain joins TRBV6-6 to TRBJ2-7; D gene ambiguous. The germline V gene encodes CDR1 MNHNY and CDR2 SVGAGI (reference sequence). CDR3 length: 14 amino acids. V lost 0 bases to trimming and J lost 2 bases, with 8 bases between them. The CDR3 bases are TGTGCCAGCAGTTACTCGGGCAGCCCCTACGAGCAGTACTTC. This translates into CASSYSGSPYEQYF.

The gene calls are TRBV2 and TRBJ2-1; 9 nucleotides line up with TRBD1. V gave up 8 bases and J gave up 9 bases; unmatched junction bases: 11. CDR3 size: 14 residues. Germline V gene sequence: CDR1 SNHLY, CDR2 FYNNEI. DNA of the CDR3: TGTGCCAGCGGAAGGGACAGGGAGGGTCTTGAGCAGTTCTTC. Its protein is CASGRDREGLEQFF.

The genes are TRBV4-3 and TRBJ2-1, with TRBD2 matching over 12 bases. This CDR3 region has 17 residues. With 2 bases clipped from V and 3 bases from J, the junction kept 5 bases outside the gene matches. In germline, CDR1 is LGHNA, CDR2 YSLEER. The CDR3, as DNA: TGCGCCAGCAGCCAACCCAGGGGACTAGCGGGCTACAATGAGCAGTTCTTC. Residues: CASSQPRGLAGYNEQFF.

J is TRBJ1-1 and V is TRBV6-5; D call uncertain. Looked up from germline, CDR1 is MNHEY and CDR2 is SVGAGI. The CDR3 loop spans 12 amino acids. The V gene lost 8 bases and the J gene lost 1 base, with 8 bases spanning the gap. The CDR3 spells CASAKPNTEAFF. CDR3 nucleotide sequence: TGTGCCAGCGCGAAACCGAACACTGAAGCTTTCTTT.

CDR3 loop: CASSLAWGTSYEQYF. The CDR3 DNA sequence: TGTGCCAGCAGCTTAGCCTGGGGGACTTCTTACGAGCAGTACTTC. The chain is built from TRBV5-5 and TRBJ2-7, with D maybe TRBD2 (6 bases). The germline gives CDR1 SGHKS, CDR2 YYEKEE (reference sequence). Trimming pared 2 bases from V and 4 bases from J, leaving 16 bases between. The CDR3 is 15 amino acids. Filled out from reference TRBV5-5 and TRBJ2-7, the complete variable domain reads DAGVTQSPTHLIKTRGQQVTLRCSPISGHKSVSWYQQVLGQGPQFIFQYYEKEERGRGNFPDRFSARQFPNYSSELNVNALLLGDSALYLCASSLAWGTSYEQYFGPGTRLTVT.

In its sample, this clone was seen once. The chain links TRBV2 to TRBJ2-5, with D perhaps TRBD1 (6 bases). Between the trimmed V and J ends, which lost 6 bases and 5 bases, there was a span of 19 bases. Looked up from germline, CDR1 is SNHLY and CDR2 is FYNNEI. The CDR3 is made up of 15 amino acids. The CDR3 region has the DNA TGTGCCAGCAGAGCGAACAGGGACCGGGCGGAGACCCAGTACTTC. It codes for CASRANRDRAETQYF. Using reference TRBV2 and TRBJ2-5 for the parts outside the CDR3, the full variable domain is EPEVTQTPSHQVTQMGQEVILRCVPISNHLYFYWYRQILGQKVEFLVSFYNNEISEKSEIFDDQFSVERPDGSNFTLKIRSTKLEDSAMYFCASRANRDRAETQYFGPGTRLLVL.

The chain carries TRBV4-2 and TRBJ2-1; D is uncertain. The CDR3 has 16 residues. Trimming pared 0 bases from V and 4 bases from J, leaving 13 bases between. Germline V gene data show CDR1 as LGHNA and CDR2 as YNFKEQ. CDR3: CASSQDFVNLYNEQFF. The CDR3, as DNA: TGTGCCAGCAGCCAAGATTTCGTAAATTTATACAATGAGCAGTTCTTC.

The chain joins TRBV5-6 to TRBJ1-6; D is possibly TRBD1 (6 bases). This CDR3 is built from 17 residues. Germline V gives CDR1 SGHDT, CDR2 YYEEEE. The V end lost 0 bases, the J end lost 0 bases, and 10 bases lay between the germline ends. Here the CDR3 DNA reads TGTGCCAGCAGCTTGGGGGACACGAGCTCCTATAATTCACCCCTCCACTTT. It translates to CASSLGDTSSYNSPLHF.

The chain has TRBV10-3 and TRBJ2-7; weak D call: TRBD1 (5 bases). Trimming left V 7 bases short and J 0 bases short, with 10 bases between. Germline assignment: CDR1 ENHRY and CDR2 SYGVKD. The CDR3 extends over 13 amino acids. The CDR3 nucleotides read TGTGCCATCATGGACACTCGCTCCTACGAGCAGTACTTC. It translates to CAIMDTRSYEQYF.